The entry below gives a single T cell receptor (beta chain) sequence along with its context. Some clones are missing from TCRdb's copy, which holds only in-frame ones; the method was immunoSEQ multiplex PCR. The data hold under 350,000 clones, with under 90% observed a single time. This entry is derived from a study of blood T cell repertoires in COVID-19. Study context: Both acute and convalescent COVID-19 samples were obtained from the United States, Italy and Spain. The analysed material was cDNA or gDNA that came from T cells, B-cell-depleted T cells, or PBMCs.

Seattle patients were enrolled while actively infected and followed longitudinally. The germline V gene has CDR1 SGHNT and CDR2 YYREEE (reference sequence). The CDR3 length is 14 residues. V lost 3 bases, J lost 4 bases, and 12 bases lay in between. The receptor was isolated from a woman in her 30s with COVID-19, enrolled during active disease. The specimen was peripheral blood. V is TRBV5-4 and J is TRBJ2-3, with a tentative D call TRBD1 (6 bases). CDR3 nucleotide sequence: TGTGCCAGCAGCTCCAGACAGGATCCAGATACGCAGTATTTT. Amino acid sequence: CASSSRQDPDTQYF.